This T cell receptor beta chain emerged from a study of blood T cells in healthy people across ages. At the level of the study: Capture via template switching afforded approximately one barcoded beta molecule per two T cells. Study results and limitations: Versus aged donors, long-lived donors had higher diversity and more naive CD4+ cells.

A J-beta primer mix and a sample-barcoded 5' primer were used in a second PCR of about 6 to 12 cycles. Every sample returned 3 million or more CDR3-containing paired-end reads. TCRdb independently ran MiXCR on the 5' RACE reads; one entry per CDR3 protein. The sample lists 2 million or so distinct CDR3 sequences; about 50% were seen once. Worth noting for this clonotype: Its antigen remains unknown.

Extracted total RNA amounted to at least 5 micrograms for each sample. This sequence was found in a woman aged 40 to 55 in good health. Specimen: blood.

The CDR3 DNA reads as TGTGCCAGCTCACCAGGGACAGCCACAGGAGAGTACTTC. Translated: CASSPGTATGEYF. The rearrangement uses TRBV18 and TRBJ2-5, with 7 bases aligning to TRBD1. With 2 bases clipped from V and 12 bases from J, the junction kept 9 bases outside the gene matches. Germline V lookup: CDR1 KGHSH, CDR2 LQKENI. This CDR3 has 13 residues.